This record concerns one TCR beta chain sequence. Its antigen remains unidentified. Generated by immunoSEQ multiplex PCR, the TCRdb table keeps only in-frame clones and is missing some. Of over 200,000 clones in the sample, about 86% were seen once. The donors were in the roughly 110-subject validation cohort; that cohort was separate from the roughly 730-subject first cohort. This CDR3 is built from 16 residues. The V and J ends lost 1 base and 0 bases, in that order; junction bases with no gene match: 6. Germline CDR1 SQVTM, CDR2 ANQGSEA. This entry belongs to a study of cytomegalovirus exposure and HLA in healthy donors. General observations from the study: The classifier reportedly diagnosed cytomegalovirus status with high specificity and sensitivity. Under in vitro conditions, three CMV-associated chains were confirmed as specific for CMV antigens.

This receptor was taken from a woman aged 18-30 years in good health and CMV-seronegative. The sample was PBMCs. The rearrangement joins TRBV29-1 to TRBJ2-3; 8 bases line up with TRBD1. CDR3 sequence reads: CSVEVQDRASTDTQYF. The DNA of the CDR3 is TGCAGCGTTGAAGTGCAGGACAGGGCTAGCACAGATACGCAGTATTTT.